This T cell receptor (beta chain) stems from a study of T cells after yellow fever vaccination. Whole-study context: SMART-Seq v4 Ultra Low Input handled preparation of low-cell-number fractions.

This clonotype was counted at least ten times. The CDR3 runs 15 residues. The V gene's germline CDR1 is SGHVS and CDR2 FQNEAQ. V shed 2 bases, J shed 6 bases, and the junction held 8 bases outside the gene matches. TCRdb fed the 5' RACE reads into MiXCR, producing one record per CDR3 protein. The data contain 300,000 to 400,000 distinct CDR3 sequences, around 4.1% of them singletons. The chain couples TRBV7-8 to TRBJ1-2, with TRBD1 matching over 8 bases. The receptor was isolated from a man younger than 35 who received the YFV17D yellow fever vaccine. The sample was PBMCs, taken 5 days after the yellow fever booster vaccination. The CDR3 reads CASSLTRQGWNGYTF. The CDR3 bases are TGTGCCAGCAGCTTAACCCGACAGGGGTGGAATGGCTACACCTTC.